This T cell receptor beta chain was sequenced during a study of blood T cell repertoires in COVID-19. About the study: Samples came from the United States, Italy and Spain, spanning acute and convalescent COVID-19. T cells, B-cell-depleted T cells, or PBMCs provided the cDNA or gDNA that served as material.

Original handling: Amplification of reference gene primers provided the estimated nucleated cell counts. This table comes from immunoSEQ multiplex PCR, and its TCRdb copy is limited to in-frame clones, with some not included. For V, J and clone size, that table is used; D and trimming come from the DNA. The sample carries hundreds of thousands of clones, about 88% recorded once. Per the germline V gene, CDR1 is SEHNR and CDR2 is FQNEAQ (reference sequence). V was pared by 3 bases and J by 2 bases, with 14 bases between. The CDR3 is made up of 15 amino acids. The sequenced material came from peripheral blood. The clonotype comes from a human donor in a cohort sampled during active COVID-19. This chain uses TRBV7-9 with TRBJ2-7; D is perhaps TRBD2 (5 bases). In DNA, the CDR3 is TGTGCCAGCAGCTTTGGCGGGCTTAGCACCTACGAGCAGTACTTC. Translation: CASSFGGLSTYEQYF. Full variable domain (rest looked up from reference TRBV7-9 and TRBJ2-7): DTGVSQNPRHKITKRGQNVTFRCDPISEHNRLYWYRQTLGQGPEFLTYFQNEAQLEKSRLLSDRFSAERPKGSFSTLEIQRTEQGDSAMYLCASSFGGLSTYEQYFGPGTRLTVT.